The next 20 T cell receptor beta chains were all read from a single sample in a study of cytomegalovirus exposure and HLA in healthy donors. The method was immunoSEQ multiplex PCR; TCRdb's version includes in-frame clones alone and lacks a portion of them. The profile shows about 160,000 clones, under 90% of them singletons. Sequencing was performed on PBMCs. These receptors all come from a man younger than 30 in good health and CMV-seropositive.

V gene TRBV6-1 combines with J gene TRBJ1-1; TRBD1 matches 11 bases. V lost 4 bases and J lost 7; bases outside the gene matches: 14. Germline lookup yields CDR1 MNHNS and CDR2 SASEGT. CDR3 length: 17 amino acids. Here the CDR3 reads CASSALDRGLGFGEAFF. The CDR3 DNA reads TGTGCCAGCAGTGCTTTGGACAGGGGGCTGGGGTTTGGTGAAGCTTTCTTT.

The rearrangement uses TRBV14 and TRBJ2-1, with 8 bases aligning to TRBD2. The J segment lost 0 bases and the V segment lost 3 bases, leaving 1 base of the junction unmatched. CDR1 is SGHDN and CDR2 is FVKESK in the germline V gene. There are 15 residues in the CDR3. The CDR3 sequence is CASSQLAGSYNEQFF. CDR3 nucleotide sequence: TGTGCCAGCAGCCAGCTAGCGGGCTCCTACAATGAGCAGTTCTTC.

The rearrangement links TRBV27 to TRBJ2-1; the match to TRBD1 covers 8 bases. J gave up 8 bases and V 3 bases, and 6 bases lay outside the gene matches. Per germline, CDR1 MNHEY and CDR2 SMNVEV (reference sequence). The CDR3 consists of 14 residues. Written as DNA, the CDR3 is TGTGCCAGCAGTTTGAACAGGGGGGACCATGAGCAGTTCTTC. This translates into CASSLNRGDHEQFF.

V is TRBV5-6 and J is TRBJ2-3; 7 positions match TRBD2. With V trimmed by 4 bases and J by 5 bases, 13 bases remained unmatched. The CDR3 loop spans 16 amino acids. CDR1 and CDR2 (germline): SGHDT, YYEEEE. This CDR3 is CASSRMTLAKIDTQYF. In nucleotides, the CDR3 is TGTGCCAGCAGCCGTATGACACTAGCGAAAATAGATACGCAGTATTTT. Full variable domain (outside the CDR3, taken from reference TRBV5-6 and TRBJ2-3): DAGVTQSPTHLIKTRGQQVTLRCSPKSGHDTVSWYQQALGQGPQFIFQYYEEEERQRGNFPDRFSGHQFPNYSSELNVNALLLGDSALYLCASSRMTLAKIDTQYFGPGTRLTVL.

This chain connects TRBV5-1 to TRBJ2-3, with TRBD2 matching 8 bases. The CDR3 is 16 amino acids. V shed 3 bases and J 2 bases; nucleotides not matched to a gene: 8. Germline loops: CDR1 SGHRS, CDR2 YFSETQ. CDR3 region: CASSWAAGAFTDTQYF. Here the CDR3 DNA reads TGCGCCAGCAGCTGGGCAGCGGGAGCGTTCACAGATACGCAGTATTTT.

This clone was detected only a few times. This chain joins TRBV10-3 and TRBJ2-1; 9 bases match TRBD1. This CDR3 is built from 18 residues. CDR1 and CDR2 from the germline V gene are ENHRY and SYGVKD. With V trimmed by 3 bases and J by 4 bases, 13 bases remained unmatched. The CDR3 protein is CAISDPSEGQGPYNEQFF. As DNA, the CDR3 is TGTGCCATCAGTGACCCATCTGAGGGACAGGGCCCTTACAATGAGCAGTTCTTC.

The genes are TRBV23-1 and TRBJ2-7, with D perhaps matching TRBD1 (6 bases). TRBV23-1 is an open reading frame whose function is uncertain. V was pared by 0 bases and J by 7 bases, with 16 bases between. The CDR3 is made up of 15 amino acids. The CDR3 DNA follows: TGCGCCAGCAGTCAATCCAGTAACAGGGCGAGGGAGCAGTACTTC. Residues: CASSQSSNRAREQYF.

This clone was observed a single time. This chain uses TRBV4-1 with TRBJ2-7; 7 bases match TRBD2. Germline loops: CDR1 MGHRA, CDR2 YSYEKL. This CDR3 comprises 15 residues. Unmatched junction bases numbered 3, after V lost 1 base and J lost 0 bases. CDR3 nucleotide sequence: TGCGCCAGCAGCCAAGGTAGCGGGTTCTCCTACGAGCAGTACTTC. It yields the protein CASSQGSGFSYEQYF.

The table lists this clone with a count of one. This chain joins TRBV13 and TRBJ1-3; D may be TRBD1 (6 bases). The germline V and J ends were trimmed by 5 bases and 0 bases, with 14 bases remaining between them. The CDR3 runs 16 residues. Germline CDR1 and CDR2: PRHDT and FYEKMQ (reference sequence). The CDR3 DNA reads as TGTGCCAGCAGCGTACAGGGCGTCATCTCTGGAAACACCATATATTTT. This translates into CASSVQGVISGNTIYF.

In this sample, this clone turned up a few times. The chain carries TRBV2 and TRBJ2-7, with 8 bases aligning to TRBD2. The germline V gene encodes CDR1 SNHLY and CDR2 FYNNEI. Trimming removed 7 bases from V and 7 bases from J; junction bases left unmatched: 15. The CDR3 runs 15 residues. The DNA of the CDR3 is TGTGCCAGCACGAAGACAGCGGGAGCCGAGCGTGAGCAGTACTTC. Protein product: CASTKTAGAEREQYF.

This clone was counted a single time. V gene TRBV4-1 combines with J gene TRBJ1-2; no definite D call. Germline CDR1 is MGHRA and CDR2 is YSYEKL. CDR3 length equals 15 residues. V lost 1 base and J lost 0, with 9 bases in between. The CDR3 is CASSQGPQTNYGYTF. The CDR3, as DNA: TGCGCCAGCAGCCAAGGGCCACAGACTAACTATGGCTACACCTTC.

J is TRBJ2-7 and V is TRBV27; 9 bases align to TRBD1. Germline CDR1 MNHEY, CDR2 SMNVEV (reference sequence). V trimming: 5 bases; J trimming: 4 bases; junction bases outside the gene matches: 9. The CDR3 is made up of 15 amino acids. CDR3 coding DNA: TGTGCCAGCAGTCCCGGGGACAGGGATCCTTACGAGCAGTACTTC. It yields the protein CASSPGDRDPYEQYF.

Only one count was recorded for this clone. This chain uses TRBV6-1 with TRBJ2-5; D not certain. V lost 0 bases, J lost 1 base, and 9 bases lay in between. Germline-derived CDR1 and CDR2 are MNHNS and SASEGT. This CDR3 has 15 residues. The CDR3 reads CASSEASGSQETQYF. CDR3 DNA sequence: TGTGCCAGCAGTGAAGCGTCCGGGTCCCAAGAGACCCAGTACTTC.

This clone was seen only a few times. The V gene is TRBV9, the J gene TRBJ2-1; D may be TRBD2 (6 bases). V was trimmed by 4 bases and J by 10 bases, leaving 21 bases between them. Germline-derived CDR1 and CDR2 are SGDLS and YYNGEE. The CDR3 is made up of 15 amino acids. The CDR3 bases are TGTGCCAGCAGCCCCGGGACTCGGCTTGAATGGGAGCAGTTCTTC. Residues: CASSPGTRLEWEQFF. Drawing the rest from reference TRBV9 and TRBJ2-1, the complete variable domain is DSGVTQTPKHLITATGQRVTLRCSPRSGDLSVYWYQQSLDQGLQFLIQYYNGEERAKGNILERFSAQQFPDLHSELNLSSLELGDSALYFCASSPGTRLEWEQFFGPGTRLTVL.

The chain has TRBV28 and TRBJ1-1; a possible D gene is TRBD1 (6 bases). Trimming took 2 bases from V and 8 from J, leaving 15 bases between them. This CDR3 comprises 14 residues. CDR1 is MDHEN and CDR2 is SYDVKM in the germline V gene. The CDR3 bases are TGTGCCAGCAGTTTAACACAGGGTCGAGGGGAAGCTTTCTTT. This sequence encodes CASSLTQGRGEAFF.

This clone was observed once. The chain carries TRBV5-4 and TRBJ2-2; D is possibly TRBD1 (6 bases). Germline CDR1 and CDR2: SGHNT and YYREEE (reference sequence). V shed 0 bases and J shed 4 bases, with 10 bases lying between them. This CDR3 is 15 amino acids long. The chain's CDR3 is CASSLDRVATGELFF. The CDR3 DNA reads as TGTGCCAGCAGCTTGGACAGGGTCGCCACCGGGGAGCTGTTTTTT.

This clone was recorded once. The chain uses TRBV28 and TRBJ2-1; 7 nucleotides align to TRBD2. The ends lost 7 bases at V and 4 bases at J; junction bases unmatched: 16. The CDR3 sequence is 17 residues long. Germline V gene data show CDR1 as MDHEN and CDR2 as SYDVKM. The CDR3 sequence: CASTFTGLPKPYNEQFF. The CDR3 region has the DNA TGTGCCAGCACATTTACGGGACTACCCAAGCCATACAATGAGCAGTTCTTC. Drawing the rest from reference TRBV28 and TRBJ2-1, the complete variable domain is DVKVTQSSRYLVKRTGEKVFLECVQDMDHENMFWYRQDPGLGLRLIYFSYDVKMKEKGDIPEGYSVSREKKERFSLILESASTNQTSMYLCASTFTGLPKPYNEQFFGPGTRLTVL.

The rearrangement links TRBV29-1 to TRBJ2-1, with TRBD2 matching over 7 bases. CDR1 and CDR2 (germline): SQVTM, ANQGSEA. The CDR3 has 14 residues. J was trimmed by 7 bases and V by 7 bases; bases with no gene match: 13. The CDR3 region has the DNA TGCAGCGCAGGGACTACCACATCGCGGAATGAGCAGTTCTTC. Its protein is CSAGTTTSRNEQFF.

V usage is TRBV4-1 and J usage is TRBJ2-6; 7 nucleotides align to TRBD2. The J segment lost 0 bases and the V segment lost 3 bases, leaving 2 bases of the junction unmatched. There are 16 residues in the CDR3. CDR1 MGHRA and CDR2 YSYEKL come from the germline V gene. CDR3 nucleotide sequence: TGCGCCAGCAGCCATACGGGGGGCTCTGGGGCCAACGTCCTGACTTTC. Translation gives CASSHTGGSGANVLTF.

The J gene is TRBJ2-5, the V gene TRBV11-2; 8 nucleotides line up with TRBD1. Unmatched junction bases numbered 7, after V lost 0 bases and J lost 4 bases. The CDR3 totals 16 residues. CDR1 is SGHAT and CDR2 is FQNNGV in the germline V gene. The CDR3 sequence: CASSLDRTGFRETQYF. DNA for the CDR3: TGTGCCAGCAGCTTAGATCGGACAGGGTTCCGAGAGACCCAGTACTTC.